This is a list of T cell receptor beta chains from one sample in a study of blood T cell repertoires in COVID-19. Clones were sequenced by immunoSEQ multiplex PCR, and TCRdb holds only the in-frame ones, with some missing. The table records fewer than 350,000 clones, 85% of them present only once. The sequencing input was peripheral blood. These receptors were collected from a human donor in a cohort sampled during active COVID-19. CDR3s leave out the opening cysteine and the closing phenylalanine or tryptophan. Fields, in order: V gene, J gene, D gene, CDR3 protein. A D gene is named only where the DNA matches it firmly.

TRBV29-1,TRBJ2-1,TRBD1,SVEGGTVNYNEQF
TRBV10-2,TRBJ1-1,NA,ASRGGLFNTEAF
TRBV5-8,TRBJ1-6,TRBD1,ASSLDSGQSSYNSPLH
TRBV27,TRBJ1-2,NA,ASSSSSGGSYGYT
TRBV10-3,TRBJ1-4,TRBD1,AISEQGQGDEKLF
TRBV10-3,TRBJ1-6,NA,AIRGAADNSPLH
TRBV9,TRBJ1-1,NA,ASSVGRNTEAF
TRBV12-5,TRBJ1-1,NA,ASGPDGGLNTEAF
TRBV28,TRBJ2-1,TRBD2,ASSLNSGGAKQF
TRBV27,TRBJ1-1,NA,ASTLGENTEAF
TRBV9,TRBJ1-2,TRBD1,ASSVGTGNYGYT
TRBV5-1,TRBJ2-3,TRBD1,ASSLEGASTDTQY
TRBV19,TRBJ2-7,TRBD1,ASRDRGPTYEQY
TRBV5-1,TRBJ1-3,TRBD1,ASSRTGASGNTIY
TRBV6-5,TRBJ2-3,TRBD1,ASGTGEVDTQY
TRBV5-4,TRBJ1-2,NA,ASSWAGEGGYT
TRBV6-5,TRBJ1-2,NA,ASSYRGPYGYT
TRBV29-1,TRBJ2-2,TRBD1,SVGTGETGELF
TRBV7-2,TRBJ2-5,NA,ASSFPRVGETQY
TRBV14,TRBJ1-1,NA,ASSQYLGAAMNTEAF
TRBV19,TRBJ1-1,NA,ASSIAGPGTEAF
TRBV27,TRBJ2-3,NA,ASSSRVVTDTQY
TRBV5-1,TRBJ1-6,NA,ASRQGNSPLH
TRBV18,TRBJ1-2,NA,ASSPPGWANYGYT
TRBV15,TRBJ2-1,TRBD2,ATSHLASGSNEQF
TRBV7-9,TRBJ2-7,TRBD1,ASSLEPRTGVYEQY
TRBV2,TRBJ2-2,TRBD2,ASSAQGGSTGELF
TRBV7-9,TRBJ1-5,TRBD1,ASSLAGTVNQPQH